This section outlines one T cell receptor (beta chain) sequence together with its context. With 6 bases clipped from V and 0 bases from J, the junction kept 15 bases outside the gene matches. This CDR3 has 19 amino acids. The data belong to a study of blood T cell repertoires in COVID-19. Study summary: Collection of acute and convalescent COVID-19 samples took place in the United States, Italy and Spain. The analysed material was cDNA or gDNA that came from T cells, B-cell-depleted T cells, or PBMCs.

Authors' methods: Scientists estimated how many nucleated cells there were by amplifying reference gene primers. The table came from immunoSEQ multiplex PCR; TCRdb's copy has only in-frame clones and leaves some out. The V and J calls and clone size come from that table; D and trimming were worked out from the DNA. The sample yields just over 90,000 clones, roughly 90% seen once. The chain has TRBV5-3 and TRBJ2-4; 10 bases are shared with TRBD1. TRBV5-3 is labeled an ORF, and its function is uncertain. The TCR was taken from a human donor with active COVID-19. The donor label of this sample is uncertain. Material: peripheral blood. The CDR3 bases are TGTGCCAGAAATCTGACCGGGACAGGGGCGAAAATAGCCAAAAACATTCAGTACTTC. Protein sequence: CARNLTGTGAKIAKNIQYF.